This T cell receptor (beta chain) comes out of a study of T cell changes during pregnancy in multiple sclerosis. Some clones are missing from TCRdb's copy, which holds only in-frame ones; the method was immunoSEQ multiplex PCR. The sample lists 65,000 to 80,000 clones; over 75% were seen once. V lost 2 bases and J lost 5; bases outside the gene matches: 14. This CDR3 contains 17 residues. Germline CDR1 KGHSH, CDR2 LQKENI. This receptor was identified in a female donor with multiple sclerosis, enrolled in a pregnancy study. This rearrangement joins TRBV18 to TRBJ2-5; 7 bases are shared with TRBD2. The source was peripheral blood, collected in the third trimester of pregnancy. The CDR3 DNA is TGTGCCAGCTCACCAAGTATAGCGGGTCCCGTCGGGGAGACCCAGTACTTC. Amino acids: CASSPSIAGPVGETQYF. The complete variable domain, with remaining parts taken from reference TRBV18 and TRBJ2-5, reads NAGVMQNPRHLVRRRGQEARLRCSPMKGHSHVYWYRQLPEEGLKFMVYLQKENIIDESGMPKERFSAEFPKEGPSILRIQQVVRGDSAAYFCASSPSIAGPVGETQYFGPGTRLLVL.